This TCR beta chain was identified during a study of cytomegalovirus exposure and HLA in healthy donors. The assay was immunoSEQ multiplex PCR, and TCRdb's table has in-frame clones only and misses some. The table shows some 150,000 clones, with roughly nine tenths occurring only once. The V end lost 7 bases, the J end lost 8 bases, and 17 bases lay between the germline ends. The germline CDR1 and CDR2 sequences are MNHNS and SASEGT. The CDR3 totals 13 residues. This receptor was obtained from a woman aged 18 to 35 in good health and CMV-seropositive. Sample: PBMCs. V gene TRBV6-1 combines with J gene TRBJ1-1; D is possibly TRBD1 (6 bases). DNA for the CDR3: TGTGCCAGCACCCCCTTTGGGGGCGGCGAAGCTTTCTTT. Its translation: CASTPFGGGEAFF.